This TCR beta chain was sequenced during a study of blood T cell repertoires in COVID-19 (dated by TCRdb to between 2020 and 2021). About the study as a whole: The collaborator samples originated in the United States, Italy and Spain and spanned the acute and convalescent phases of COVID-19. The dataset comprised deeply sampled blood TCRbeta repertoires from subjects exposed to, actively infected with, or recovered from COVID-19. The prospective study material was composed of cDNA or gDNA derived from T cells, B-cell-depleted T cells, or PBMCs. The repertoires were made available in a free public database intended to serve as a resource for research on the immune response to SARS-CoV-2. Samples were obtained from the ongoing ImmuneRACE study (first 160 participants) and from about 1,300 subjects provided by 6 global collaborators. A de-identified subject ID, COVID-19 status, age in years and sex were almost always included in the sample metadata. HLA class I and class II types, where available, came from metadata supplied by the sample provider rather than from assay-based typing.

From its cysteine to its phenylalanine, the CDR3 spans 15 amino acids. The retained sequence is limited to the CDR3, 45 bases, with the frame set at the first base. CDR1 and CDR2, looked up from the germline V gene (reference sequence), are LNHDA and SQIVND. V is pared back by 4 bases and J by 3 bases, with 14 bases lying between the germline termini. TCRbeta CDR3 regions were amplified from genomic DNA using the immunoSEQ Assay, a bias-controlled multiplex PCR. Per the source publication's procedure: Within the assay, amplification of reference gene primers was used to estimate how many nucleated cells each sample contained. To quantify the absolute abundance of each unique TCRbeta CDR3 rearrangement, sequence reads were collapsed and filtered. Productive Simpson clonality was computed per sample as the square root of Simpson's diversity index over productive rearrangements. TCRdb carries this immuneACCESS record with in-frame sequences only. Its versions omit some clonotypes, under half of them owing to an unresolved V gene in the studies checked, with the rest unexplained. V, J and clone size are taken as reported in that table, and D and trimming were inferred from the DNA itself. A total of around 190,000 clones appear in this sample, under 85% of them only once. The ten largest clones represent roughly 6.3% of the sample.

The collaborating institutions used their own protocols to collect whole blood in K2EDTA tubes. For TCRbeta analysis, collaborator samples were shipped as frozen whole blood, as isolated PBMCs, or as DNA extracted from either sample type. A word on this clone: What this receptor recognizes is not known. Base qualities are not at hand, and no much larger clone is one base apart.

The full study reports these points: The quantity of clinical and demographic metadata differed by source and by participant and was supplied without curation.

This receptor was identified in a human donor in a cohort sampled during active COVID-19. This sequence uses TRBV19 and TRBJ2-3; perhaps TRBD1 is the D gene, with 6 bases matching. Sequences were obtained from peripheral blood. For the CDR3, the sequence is CASSTGQSRTDTQYF. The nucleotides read TGTGCCAGTAGTACAGGACAGAGCCGAACAGATACGCAGTATTTT.